This T cell receptor beta chain was sequenced during a study of early T cells in non-severe SARS-CoV-2 infection. Study-level points and caveats: The matching step, a VDJdb search, favored anti-spike CD8 responses and missed private and CD4 specificities.

This clonotype was seen at least ten times. Its antigen is currently unknown. MiXCR, applied by TCRdb to the 5' RACE reads, yields one record per CDR3 protein. The sample has tens of thousands of distinct CDR3 sequences; roughly 6.1% are singletons. V lost 2 bases, J lost 3 bases, and 12 bases lay in between. Germline V lookup: CDR1 SGHNT, CDR2 YYREEE (reference sequence). This CDR3 region has 15 residues. V and J are TRBV5-4 and TRBJ2-1; D is ambiguous. The sequences come from whole blood, collected at baseline. The TCR comes from an adult who was a healthcare worker with PCR-confirmed SARS-CoV-2 infection or an uninfected control (not recorded which). CDR3 sequence: CASSLSSDGYNEQFF. Here the CDR3 DNA reads TGTGCCAGCAGCTTATCCTCGGACGGCTACAATGAGCAGTTCTTC. The full variable domain, in which reference TRBV5-4 and TRBJ2-1 provide the parts outside the CDR3, is ETGVTQSPTHLIKTRGQQVTLRCSSQSGHNTVSWYQQALGQGPQFIFQYYREEENGRGNFPPRFSGLQFPNYSSELNVNALELDDSALYLCASSLSSDGYNEQFFGPGTRLTVL.